A single sample is the source of the 26 T cell receptor beta chains below, sequenced in a study of T cell repertoires in cytomegalovirus infection. TCRdb re-called the reads through MiXCR, storing one row per CDR3 protein. Here the sample spans 150,000 to 200,000 distinct CDR3 sequences, 28% being singletons. The source material was PBMCs. The receptor source for this set is a human donor in good health (CMV status not recorded). Some clones in this sample may be carry-over from other donors' samples.

This clonotype was counted ten times or more. This chain uses TRBV7-2 with TRBJ1-1; D may be TRBD1 (5 bases). The CDR3 length is 13 residues. Trimming removed 5 bases at V and 4 bases at J, with 11 bases between. Germline CDR1 is SGHTA and CDR2 is FQGNSA. Written as DNA, the CDR3 is TGTGCCAGCAGCCGTCAAAGGGGCACTGAAGCTTTCTTT. Its translation: CASSRQRGTEAFF.

This clonotype appeared a few times. This chain joins TRBV7-3 and TRBJ2-3, with 8 positions matching TRBD2. The length of the CDR3 is 19 residues. CDR1 and CDR2 (germline): SGHTA, FQGTGA. Losses at the gene ends were 5 bases for V and 2 bases for J; bases not matched to a gene: 18. As DNA, the CDR3 is TGTGCCAGCAGCCTTGGATATGATTGGGGCGGGGGGTCCACAGATACGCAGTATTTT. Translating it yields CASSLGYDWGGGSTDTQYF.

This clonotype was seen a handful of times. The J gene is TRBJ1-1, the V gene TRBV4-2; no clear D gene. The germline gives CDR1 LGHNA, CDR2 YNFKEQ. Deletions cut 4 bases from V and 6 bases from J, with 15 bases between. The CDR3 loop spans 14 amino acids. CDR3 sequence: CASSPYGGSSEAFF. CDR3 bases: TGTGCCAGCAGCCCTTACGGCGGGTCCTCTGAAGCTTTCTTT.

This clonotype appeared a few times. The chain employs TRBV20-1 and TRBJ1-4; D gene uncertain. From germline, CDR1 is DFQATT and CDR2 SNEGSKA (reference sequence). The CDR3 is made up of 16 amino acids. The ends were cut back, 4 bases at V and 4 bases at J, with 19 bases in the middle. The CDR3 region is CSATSPGGLHNEKLFF. The CDR3, as DNA: TGCAGTGCTACTTCTCCGGGAGGACTGCATAATGAAAAACTGTTTTTT.

The sample holds a few counts of this clonotype. This rearrangement joins TRBV6-5 to TRBJ2-2, with 12 positions matching TRBD2. The CDR3 sequence is 20 residues long. The trim removed 0 bases at V and 4 bases at J, leaving 12 bases unmatched. Per germline, CDR1 MNHEY and CDR2 SVGAGI. This CDR3 reads CASSYSRLAGAGGGTGELFF. The CDR3 nucleotides read TGTGCCAGCAGTTACTCGAGACTAGCGGGGGCCGGGGGGGGCACCGGGGAGCTGTTTTTT.

V is TRBV27 and J is TRBJ1-2, with D perhaps matching TRBD1 (6 bases). Germline CDR1 MNHEY, CDR2 SMNVEV (reference sequence). The V end lost 2 bases, the J end lost 8 bases, and 24 bases lay between the germline ends. The CDR3 has 17 amino acids. In DNA, the CDR3 is TGTGCCAGCAGTTTAGGGGGAAGGGGGACATCCGTTCGGGGCTACACCTTC. Its protein is CASSLGGRGTSVRGYTF.

This clonotype was counted many times. V usage is TRBV7-2 and J usage is TRBJ1-4, with TRBD1 identical over 11 bases. There are 15 residues in the CDR3. Germline CDR1 reads SGHTA; CDR2 reads FQGNSA. Losses at the gene ends were 3 bases for V and 4 bases for J; bases not matched to a gene: 1. CDR3: CASSLGQGGNEKLFF. The CDR3 nucleotides are TGTGCCAGCAGCTTGGGACAGGGGGGTAATGAAAAACTGTTTTTT.

This clonotype was counted a few times. This chain connects TRBV6-2 or TRBV6-3 to TRBJ2-7; 8 bases match TRBD1. The CDR3 length is 21 residues. Trimming at V came to 5 bases and at J to 2 bases, leaving 26 bases not matched to a gene. Germline assignment: CDR1 MNHEY and CDR2 SVGEGT. The CDR3 DNA reads TGTGCCAGCAGTGACCCCGGACAGGGACCTATGCCACCACCTCTCGCCTACGAGCAGTACTTC. It translates to CASSDPGQGPMPPPLAYEQYF.

Only a few counts were recorded for this clonotype. The gene calls are TRBV2 and TRBJ2-2, with a weak D call TRBD2 (6 bases). V lost 5 bases and J 7 bases, leaving 11 bases between the germline ends. CDR3 size: 13 residues. The germline V gene has CDR1 SNHLY and CDR2 FYNNEI. The CDR3 DNA reads TGTGCCAGCAGTCGGGGCGGGGACGGGGAGCTGTTTTTT. Translation: CASSRGGDGELFF.

V gene TRBV7-9 combines with J gene TRBJ1-2; possibly TRBD1 for D (5 bases). Trimming removed 5 bases at V and 2 bases at J, with 15 bases between. The germline gives CDR1 SEHNR, CDR2 FQNEAQ (reference sequence). The CDR3 covers 15 residues. CDR3 sequence: CASSRGAGANYGYTF. Here the CDR3 DNA reads TGTGCCAGCAGCCGCGGGGCCGGGGCCAACTATGGCTACACCTTC.

CDR3 DNA sequence: TGTGCCAGCAGCTTCCGGGACACCTTCTACGAGCAGTACTTC. Translating gives CASSFRDTFYEQYF. This chain joins TRBV5-6 and TRBJ2-7, with a weak D call TRBD1 (6 bases). CDR1 and CDR2 (germline): SGHDT, YYEEEE. CDR3 length equals 14 residues. V lost 2 bases and J 3 bases, leaving 12 bases between the germline ends.

This clonotype showed up many times. The chain uses TRBV7-2 and TRBJ1-3; D ambiguous. The CDR3 is 18 amino acids. The germline gives CDR1 SGHTA, CDR2 FQGNSA. The ends were cut back, 5 bases at V and 0 bases at J, with 20 bases in the middle. As DNA, the CDR3 is TGTGCCAGCAGCCCTGTAGACAATCCTTGGAGCTCTGGAAACACCATATATTTT. Translated, it gives CASSPVDNPWSSGNTIYF.

This clonotype was recorded at least ten times. The chain employs TRBV7-2 and TRBJ1-4; weak D call: TRBD1 (5 bases). Trimming stripped 5 bases from V and 7 bases from J, with 17 bases between. Germline values: CDR1 SGHTA, CDR2 FQGNSA. CDR3 length: 15 amino acids. The CDR3 nucleotides read TGTGCCAGCAGCCTAGGGACCGCGCCGAGTGAAAAACTGTTTTTT. Protein product: CASSLGTAPSEKLFF.

The chain joins TRBV5-1 to TRBJ1-1; no clear D. Germline V lookup: CDR1 SGHRS, CDR2 YFSETQ. The V end was cut by 7 bases, the J end by 3 bases, with 16 bases between. The CDR3 is made up of 14 amino acids. The CDR3 sequence is CASSPGRGDTEAFF. Here the CDR3 DNA reads TGCGCCAGCTCCCCCGGTCGAGGCGACACTGAAGCTTTCTTT.

Remarks on this clonotype: The junction and the germline gene differ at one end; a read error may be behind it. The chain has TRBV7-9 and TRBJ2-3; 7 nucleotides match TRBD1. Germline CDR1 SEHNR, CDR2 FQNEAQ (reference sequence). The CDR3 covers 14 residues. CDR3 coding DNA: TGTTCCAGCAGCCGCCGGACAGGTTTGGATACGCAGTATTTT. This encodes CSSSRRTGLDTQYF.

V gene TRBV4-2 combines with J gene TRBJ1-1; D is possibly TRBD1 (5 bases). The V gene lost 0 bases and the J gene lost 1 base, with 9 bases spanning the gap. Germline V gene data show CDR1 as LGHNA and CDR2 as YNFKEQ. There are 15 residues in the CDR3. In DNA form, the CDR3 reads TGTGCCAGCAGCCAAGAAACAGGTTGGAACACTGAAGCTTTCTTT. As protein: CASSQETGWNTEAFF.

The V gene is TRBV7-2, the J gene TRBJ1-3; D is unclear. CDR3 length: 17 residues. The V and J ends lost 1 base and 0 bases respectively, with 13 bases between them. Germline loops: CDR1 SGHTA, CDR2 FQGNSA. This CDR3 is CASSLVVQSDSGNTIYF. DNA of the CDR3: TGTGCCAGCAGCTTAGTTGTTCAATCGGACTCTGGAAACACCATATATTTT.

The genes are TRBV19 and TRBJ2-7; 7 positions match TRBD1. V shed 2 bases, J shed 0 bases, and the junction held 1 base outside the gene matches. CDR1 is LNHDA and CDR2 is SQIVND in the germline V gene (reference sequence). The CDR3 extends over 14 amino acids. The CDR3 loop is CASSIQGDSYEQYF. CDR3 DNA sequence: TGTGCCAGTAGTATACAGGGGGACTCCTACGAGCAGTACTTC.

This clonotype was seen only a few times. The gene calls are TRBV4-1 and TRBJ2-7; a weak D match, TRBD1 (5 bases). The CDR3 sequence is 15 residues long. CDR1 and CDR2 from the germline V gene are MGHRA and YSYEKL. Trimming took off 1 base at V and 2 bases at J, with 12 bases between the two ends. The CDR3 nucleotides read TGCGCCAGCAGCCAAGGGGTAGGGGTAGCCTACGAGCAGTACTTC. It translates to CASSQGVGVAYEQYF.

The genes are TRBV7-8 and TRBJ1-4, with D perhaps matching TRBD1 (5 bases). V was shortened by 5 bases and J by 6 bases, with 10 bases between the two germline ends. The CDR3 length is 13 residues. Germline V gives CDR1 SGHVS, CDR2 FQNEAQ. CDR3 protein: CASSPWGDEKLFF. The DNA of the CDR3 is TGTGCCAGCAGCCCCTGGGGGGATGAAAAACTGTTTTTT.

The chain uses TRBV29-1 and TRBJ1-2; TRBD1 is a possible D gene (5 bases). The germline V gene encodes CDR1 SQVTM and CDR2 ANQGSEA. This CDR3 contains 11 residues. V lost 7 bases to trimming and J lost 5 bases, with 11 bases between them. The CDR3 here is CSAQEGYGYTF. The CDR3 region has the DNA TGCAGCGCCCAGGAGGGGTATGGCTACACCTTC.

This clonotype has just a few counts. This chain joins TRBV7-9 and TRBJ2-7, with 11 bases matching TRBD2. The CDR3 is 15 residues long. V shed 4 bases, J shed 6 bases, and the junction held 8 bases outside the gene matches. Germline lookup yields CDR1 SEHNR and CDR2 FQNEAQ (reference sequence). CDR3 in DNA: TGTGCCAGCAGCTCGACTAGCGGGGAAAAGAGCGAGCAGTACTTC. Its protein is CASSSTSGEKSEQYF.

The V gene is TRBV19, the J gene TRBJ1-2, with D perhaps TRBD1 (5 bases). The CDR3 runs to 13 residues. CDR1 and CDR2 (germline): LNHDA, SQIVND (reference sequence). Trimming removed 7 bases from V and 8 bases from J, with 17 bases in between. Written as DNA, the CDR3 is TGTGCCAGTACCTTTGACAGATCCGAAGGCTACACCTTC. This encodes CASTFDRSEGYTF.

This clonotype came up once. The rearrangement uses TRBV19 and TRBJ1-1, with 11 bases lining up with TRBD1. CDR3 length: 15 amino acids. With V trimmed by 4 bases and J by 4 bases, 5 bases remained unmatched. The germline V gene encodes CDR1 LNHDA and CDR2 SQIVND (reference sequence). The CDR3 protein is CASSTGTGGGTEAFF. The CDR3 DNA is TGTGCCAGTAGTACCGGGACAGGGGGGGGCACTGAAGCTTTCTTT.

This clonotype was found many times. This chain uses TRBV7-9 with TRBJ2-1; D tentatively fits TRBD1 or TRBD2 (5 bases each). The V end was cut by 1 base, the J end by 8 bases, with 18 bases between. This CDR3 contains 16 residues. Germline assignment: CDR1 SEHNR and CDR2 FQNEAQ (reference sequence). CDR3 sequence: CASSLDPGPPGYEQFF. DNA for the CDR3: TGTGCCAGCAGCTTAGACCCGGGACCTCCGGGGTATGAGCAGTTCTTC.

The rearrangement uses TRBV9 and TRBJ1-2; tentatively, D is TRBD1 (5 bases). Germline V gene sequence: CDR1 SGDLS, CDR2 YYNGEE. The V gene lost 0 bases and the J gene lost 3 bases, with 12 bases spanning the gap. This CDR3 region has 15 residues. The CDR3 here is CASSVAVTDYYGYTF. In DNA, the CDR3 is TGTGCCAGCAGCGTAGCCGTGACAGACTACTATGGCTACACCTTC.